The clone carrying this T cell receptor (beta chain) has a handful of counts. Its specificity is unknown. Every isolated RNA sample was fully reverse transcribed, so sequencing captured expressed TCRB transcripts. Profiling relied on immunoSEQ multiplex PCR, and the TCRdb table lists in-frame clones only, not all of them. Of hundreds of thousands of clones listed, over 12% were seen once; the top ten hold just under 0.04%. This entry is derived from a study of beta chain features in type 1 diabetes. Across the study: The study found patients and healthy donors alike in age, gender and cell yields.

Trimming stripped 4 bases from V and 5 bases from J, with 11 bases between. This CDR3 spans 12 amino acids. The germline CDR1 and CDR2 sequences are SQVTM and ANQGSEA. Study results and caveats: VDJ junctions from patients with type 1 diabetes contained fewer insertions and more deletions. The similarity of naive, central memory and Treg TCRB repertoires appeared greater among patients than among healthy donors. Within each of all four CD4+ subsets, Type 1 diabetes patients had TCRB CDR3s that were moderately but significantly shorter.

The chain combines TRBV29-1 with TRBJ2-5, with D perhaps matching TRBD2 (5 bases). This receptor was obtained from a man between 18 and 29 years old with type 1 diabetes. Specimen: naive CD4+ T cells from blood. DNA for the CDR3: TGCAGCGTTGGGCCCTCGGGGGAGACCCAGTACTTC. As protein: CSVGPSGETQYF.